A selection of T cell receptor beta chains follows, all from one sample in a study of blood T cell repertoires in COVID-19. Profiling relied on immunoSEQ multiplex PCR, and the TCRdb table lists in-frame clones only, not all of them. The data hold 310,000 or so clones, with around 84% observed a single time. Sequenced sample: peripheral blood. Every receptor here comes from a man between 65 and 79 years old with acute or convalescent COVID-19. Both conserved end residues are part of each CDR3. The order of the fields is D gene, clone size, V gene, J gene, CDR3 protein, CDR3 DNA. The D gene is left open where the match is weak. Expanded clones get a size class; other rows say once, few or many, or leave the size out.

>.|.|TRBV7-9|TRBJ1-6
CASSFTDSSPLHF
TGTGCCAGCAGCTTTACGGACAGTTCACCCCTCCACTTT
>.|.|TRBV7-9|TRBJ2-1
CASSLGTGGDEQFF
TGTGCCAGCAGCTTAGGGACTGGGGGCGATGAGCAGTTCTTC
>.|.|TRBV18|TRBJ2-3
CASSPGGGTDTQYF
TGTGCCAGCTCACCGGGGGGTGGCACAGATACGCAGTATTTT
>.|.|TRBV28|TRBJ1-3
CASSAGNGNTIYF
TGTGCCAGCAGTGCAGGGAATGGAAACACCATATATTTT
>.|.|TRBV5-4|TRBJ2-5
CASSLGYSQETQYF
TGTGCCAGCAGCTTGGGGTACTCGCAAGAGACCCAGTACTTC
>.|once|TRBV6-1|TRBJ1-6
CASSEVIAGFFSPLHF
TGTGCCAGCAGTGAAGTGATCGCGGGGTTTTTTTCACCCCTCCACTTT
>.|.|TRBV6-1|TRBJ1-6
CASSEAGRPHNSPLHF
TGTGCCAGCAGTGAAGCGGGGAGGCCCCATAATTCACCCCTCCACTTT
>.|.|TRBV28|TRBJ1-2
CASKGGRYGYTF
TGTGCCAGCAAGGGCGGGAGGTATGGCTACACCTTC
>.|.|TRBV2|TRBJ2-1
CASSGSVFQFF
TGTGCCAGCAGTGGTTCCGTTTTTCAGTTCTTC
>.|.|TRBV7-9|TRBJ1-4
CASSLSRGGNEKLFF
TGTGCCAGCAGCTTAAGTCGAGGGGGTAATGAAAAACTGTTTTTT
>.|.|TRBV5-1|TRBJ1-1
CASSLGGGNTEAFF
TGCGCCAGCAGCTTGGGCGGGGGGAACACTGAAGCTTTCTTT
>.|many|TRBV5-1|TRBJ1-4
CASSLGAGNEKLFF
TGCGCCAGCAGCTTGGGTGCGGGGAATGAAAAACTGTTTTTT
>TRBD1|.|TRBV24-1|TRBJ1-1
CATSDPGTGDTEAFF
TGTGCCACCAGTGATCCCGGGACAGGGGACACTGAAGCTTTCTTT
>TRBD1|.|TRBV5-4|TRBJ1-2
CASRRDSATNYGYTF
TGTGCCAGCAGACGGGACAGTGCCACTAACTATGGCTACACCTTC
>TRBD2|.|TRBV19|TRBJ2-1
CASSIAGGRAPYNEQFF
TGTGCCAGTAGTATAGCGGGCGGGAGGGCCCCCTACAATGAGCAGTTCTTC
>.|.|TRBV27|TRBJ2-2
CASSLLRGPTGELFF
TGTGCCAGCAGTTTGCTAAGGGGTCCCACCGGGGAGCTGTTTTTT
>TRBD2|.|TRBV4-3|TRBJ2-3
CASSQQAGADTQYF
TGCGCCAGCAGCCAACAAGCGGGAGCGGATACGCAGTATTTT
>TRBD1|.|TRBV11-2|TRBJ1-2
CASSLDRASNYGYTF
TGTGCCAGCAGCCTCGACAGGGCCTCTAACTATGGCTACACCTTC
>TRBD1|.|TRBV28|TRBJ1-1
CASSASGTGFKNTEAFF
TGTGCCAGCAGTGCCTCCGGGACAGGGTTCAAGAACACTGAAGCTTTCTTT
>TRBD1|.|TRBV7-2|TRBJ2-7
CASSPPGQNYEQYF
TGTGCCAGCAGCCCCCCGGGACAGAACTACGAGCAGTACTTC
>TRBD1|.|TRBV28|TRBJ2-7
CASSRQGAYEQYF
TGTGCCAGCAGTAGACAGGGGGCGTACGAGCAGTACTTC
>TRBD1|.|TRBV20-1|TRBJ2-7
CSASYRGVSYEQYF
TGCAGTGCTAGTTACAGGGGGGTCTCCTACGAGCAGTACTTC
>.|.|TRBV5-1|TRBJ2-7
CASSLAGGPAYEQYF
TGCGCCAGCAGCTTGGCCGGGGGGCCCGCCTACGAGCAGTACTTC
>.|once|TRBV6-6|TRBJ2-3
CASTAGPRTDTQYF
TGTGCCAGCACCGCGGGACCCCGGACAGATACGCAGTATTTT
>.|once|TRBV3-1/TRBV3-2|TRBJ1-2
CASSQRGRSNYGYTF
TGTGCCAGCAGCCAACGCGGCCGTTCTAACTATGGCTACACCTTC
>.|.|TRBV28|TRBJ2-7
CASSPAGRSYEQYF
TGTGCCAGCAGCCCCGCGGGACGGTCCTACGAGCAGTACTTC
>TRBD1|.|TRBV7-2|TRBJ2-1
CASSVEQGNEQFF
TGTGCCAGCAGCGTCGAACAGGGGAATGAGCAGTTCTTC
>TRBD2|.|TRBV29-1|TRBJ2-7
CSVRSDAGLAGGNTYEQYF
TGCAGCGTTCGGTCTGACGCGGGACTAGCGGGAGGAAATACCTACGAGCAGTACTTC
>TRBD2|.|TRBV9|TRBJ2-6
CASSVGGRVPGANVLTF
TGTGCCAGCAGCGTAGGCGGGAGGGTCCCGGGAGCCAACGTCCTGACTTTC
>.|.|TRBV5-6|TRBJ2-2
CASSHEYTGELFF
TGTGCCAGCAGCCACGAGTACACCGGGGAGCTGTTTTTT
>TRBD2|.|TRBV4-2|TRBJ2-1
CASSQDLGGSNEQFF
TGTGCCAGCAGCCAAGATCTGGGCGGGAGCAATGAGCAGTTCTTC
>.|.|TRBV28|TRBJ1-5
CASSLSTGLGAINQPQHF
TGTGCCAGCAGTTTAAGTACAGGGTTGGGGGCAATAAATCAGCCCCAGCATTTT
>.|.|TRBV6-5|TRBJ2-7
CATQAAVDYEQYF
TGTGCCACCCAGGCAGCGGTAGACTACGAGCAGTACTTC
>.|.|TRBV20-1|TRBJ1-2
CSASTGNYGYTF
TGCAGTGCTAGTACGGGTAACTATGGCTACACCTTC
>.|.|TRBV27|TRBJ2-1
CASSLESSYNEQFF
TGTGCCAGCAGTTTAGAGAGCTCCTACAATGAGCAGTTCTTC
>.|many|TRBV19|TRBJ2-1
CASAGGQNSYNEQFF
TGTGCCAGCGCTGGTGGGCAGAACTCCTACAATGAGCAGTTCTTC
>TRBD1|.|TRBV27|TRBJ2-1
CASSLGQGAFYNEQFF
TGTGCCAGCAGTTTAGGCCAGGGGGCTTTCTACAATGAGCAGTTCTTC
>.|.|TRBV28|TRBJ1-2
CASSLPTGTGHGYTF
TGTGCCAGCAGTTTACCCACAGGGACGGGGCATGGCTACACCTTC
>.|.|TRBV7-3|TRBJ2-3
CASSSWTRADTQYF
TGTGCCAGCAGCTCCTGGACACGTGCAGATACGCAGTATTTT
>TRBD2|.|TRBV6-5|TRBJ2-1
CASSYTSGRYNEQFF
TGTGCCAGCAGTTACACTAGCGGGAGGTACAATGAGCAGTTCTTC
>.|once|TRBV18|TRBJ1-6
CASSPSDFSTPLHF
TGTGCCAGCTCACCCTCGGACTTCTCGACACCCCTCCACTTT
>TRBD2|.|TRBV7-2|TRBJ2-7
CASRNLLAGTGEQYF
TGTGCCAGCAGGAACCTTCTAGCGGGGACGGGCGAGCAGTACTTC
>TRBD1|.|TRBV5-1|TRBJ2-3
CASSGGQYSDTQYF
TGCGCCAGCAGCGGGGGACAGTATTCAGATACGCAGTATTTT
>TRBD2|.|TRBV4-2|TRBJ2-7
CASSQSRGDPYEQYF
TGTGCCAGCAGCCAATCGCGGGGGGACCCCTACGAGCAGTACTTC